Each of the 16 T cell receptor delta chains below was sequenced from the same sample in a study of Vδ1+ human thymocytes. Sequences come from RNA converted to cDNA by reverse transcription. Pooled V-gene forward primers with one constant-region reverse primer generated the CDR3 amplicons by multiplex PCR. TCRdb re-analyzed the multiplex PCR reads via CATT. The repertoire holds roughly 56,000 delta-chain clones, with over 12% as singletons. Their specific antigens are unknown. Regarding the study as a whole: Thymic TRG and TRD repertoires appeared highly polyclonal.

Input material: Vdelta1+ gamma-delta thymocytes from the thymus. Subset given: FACS-sorted CD3+ TCRalphabeta- TCRVdelta1+ TCRVdelta2- thymocytes. The receptor source for this set is a girl under three years old who had congenital heart surgery.

The genes are TRDV2 and TRDJ1; 10 bases align to TRDD3. Per the germline V gene, CDR1 is GEAIGNYY and CDR2 is EKD. CDR3 size: 15 residues. The V gene end was trimmed by 5 bases and the J gene end by 5 bases; junction bases not matched to a gene: 10. The CDR3 DNA sequence: TGTGCCTGTGTGCTGGGGGATAAGGGGACGGATAAACTCATCTTT. Its protein product is CACVLGDKGTDKLIF.

V gene TRDV1 combines with J gene TRDJ1; the D call may be TRDD2 or TRDD3 (6 bases each). V lost 0 bases to trimming and J lost 3 bases, with 26 bases between them. This CDR3 region has 20 residues. Germline values: CDR1 TSWWSYY, CDR2 QGS. The CDR3 protein is CALGELSAAFPGYKPDKLIF. Here the CDR3 DNA reads TGTGCTCTTGGGGAACTAAGTGCAGCCTTCCCAGGATACAAACCCGATAAACTCATCTTT.

This chain connects TRDV2 to TRDJ1; 8 bases are a match to TRDD3. Germline V gives CDR1 GEAIGNYY, CDR2 EKD. This CDR3 contains 16 residues. Trimming took 5 bases from V and 9 from J; bases not matched to a gene: 19. CDR3 in DNA: TGTGCCTGTGGAGACTGGGGGGCCTACACGTTGGATGAACTCATCTTT. Protein product: CACGDWGAYTLDELIF.

In its sample, this clone was seen a few times. The V and J genes are TRDV1 and TRDJ1; D not certain. Germline lookup yields CDR1 TSWWSYY and CDR2 QGS. The germline V and J ends were trimmed by 1 base and 0 bases, with 18 bases remaining between them. The CDR3 runs 18 residues. CDR3 sequence (DNA): TGTGCTCTTGGGGAACGAGGTCTCCTCCCCCTGTACACCGATAAACTCATCTTT. It codes for CALGERGLLPLYTDKLIF.

J is TRDJ1 and V is TRDV1, with 9 bases identical to TRDD3. The CDR3 contains 18 residues. J lost 0 bases, V lost 2 bases, and 10 bases had no gene match. CDR1 and CDR2 (germline): TSWWSYY, QGS. CDR3 residues: CALGELQGDTSHTDKLIF. The DNA of the CDR3 is TGTGCTCTTGGGGAATTACAAGGGGATACGTCTCACACCGATAAACTCATCTTT.

This clone counts as medium-sized. This chain connects TRDV2 to TRDJ1, with D unclear. Looked up from germline, CDR1 is GEAIGNYY and CDR2 is EKD. The CDR3 runs to 9 residues. The ends were cut back, 8 bases at V and 0 bases at J, with 0 bases in the middle. In DNA form, the CDR3 reads TGTGCCTACACCGATAAACTCATCTTT. Translating gives CAYTDKLIF.

The chain employs TRDV1 and TRDJ1; 10 bases fit TRDD3. The CDR3 spans 21 residues. Germline lookup yields CDR1 TSWWSYY and CDR2 QGS. After removal of 0 bases from V and 3 bases from J, the junction contained 19 bases not matched to a gene. The CDR3 nucleotides read TGTGCTCTTGGGGAACTAAGCTTCCATGGTTTGGGGGATACAACCGCCGATAAACTCATCTTT. As protein: CALGELSFHGLGDTTADKLIF.

The rearrangement uses TRDV1 and TRDJ1, with D perhaps TRDD2 (5 bases). Trimming shortened V by 2 bases and J by 0 bases, and 22 bases separated the two germline ends. This CDR3 is built from 19 residues. The germline V gene encodes CDR1 TSWWSYY and CDR2 QGS. The CDR3 DNA follows: TGTGCTCTTGGGGAATTATACTTCCCCCGTGGGCCCGACACCGATAAACTCATCTTT. Protein sequence: CALGELYFPRGPDTDKLIF.

This chain joins TRDV1 and TRDJ1; TRDD3 might be the D (6 bases). In germline, CDR1 is TSWWSYY, CDR2 QGS. CDR3 size: 20 residues. V shed 5 bases and J shed 3 bases, with 31 bases lying between them. The DNA of the CDR3 is TGTGCTCTTGGGAACATCAGACTGGGAGATAAATTTAATGATCCCGATAAACTCATCTTT. This translates into CALGNIRLGDKFNDPDKLIF.

V and J are TRDV1 and TRDJ1; 10 positions match TRDD3. This CDR3 has 22 residues. J was trimmed by 3 bases and V by 0 bases; bases with no gene match: 22. Germline V gene lookup returns CDR1 TSWWSYY and CDR2 QGS. CDR3 sequence (DNA): TGTGCTCTTGGGGAACTAGGGGCGCGTGCCACGGACGGGGGATACGAACCCGATAAACTCATCTTT. Protein sequence: CALGELGARATDGGYEPDKLIF.

The sample holds a few counts of this clone. This chain links TRDV1 with TRDJ1; 7 bases fit TRDD3. The germline V gene has CDR1 TSWWSYY and CDR2 QGS. With V trimmed by 3 bases and J by 1 base, 17 bases remained unmatched. The CDR3 has 19 amino acids. This chain's CDR3 is CALGELSMLGVVCTDKLIF. The DNA of the CDR3 is TGTGCTCTTGGGGAGTTGTCAATGCTGGGGGTCGTGTGCACCGATAAACTCATCTTT.

Only a few counts were recorded for this clone. This chain joins TRDV1 and TRDJ1, with 13 positions matching TRDD3. This CDR3 comprises 18 residues. Germline CDR1 is TSWWSYY and CDR2 is QGS. The V and J ends lost 3 bases and 10 bases, in that order; junction bases with no gene match: 17. The CDR3 region has the DNA TGTGCTCTTGGGGATTATCCTCACTGGGGGATACGGAGGGCGGGACTCATCTTT. Translation: CALGDYPHWGIRRAGLIF.

The V call is TRDV1, the J call TRDJ1; TRDD3 might be the D (10 bases). Germline loops: CDR1 TSWWSYY, CDR2 QGS. There are 28 residues in the CDR3. V lost 8 bases and J 0 bases, leaving 55 bases between the germline ends. CDR3 nucleotide sequence: TGTGCTCTTTCCGCCACACCGAAGGCCTTCCTACGTCGCGGCGAACTGGGGGATTCAACACCGTACACCGATAAACTCATCTTT. Amino acids: CALSATPKAFLRRGELGDSTPYTDKLIF.

This clone turned up a few times. V usage is TRDV1 and J usage is TRDJ1; TRDD3 matches at 7 bases. CDR3 length equals 26 residues. The germline gives CDR1 TSWWSYY, CDR2 QGS. Germline trimming cut 2 bases from V and 0 bases from J; bases unmatched to any gene: 36. CDR3 loop: CALGEAPAPWGPQSPRTNPYTDKLIF. The CDR3 coding sequence is TGTGCTCTTGGGGAAGCCCCGGCCCCCTGGGGGCCACAATCCCCTCGTACAAATCCGTACACCGATAAACTCATCTTT.

The genes are TRDV1 and TRDJ1, with D perhaps TRDD3 (8 bases). In germline, CDR1 is TSWWSYY, CDR2 QGS. V lost 2 bases to trimming and J lost 2 bases, with 30 bases between them. This CDR3 contains 21 residues. CDR3 region: CALGEDFLHPRTGGRTDKLIF. The CDR3, as DNA: TGTGCTCTTGGGGAAGATTTCCTACATCCTCGTACTGGGGGTCGGACCGATAAACTCATCTTT.

With respect to this clone: This sample also contains other DNA sequences that code for the same CDR3. This chain links TRDV1 with TRDJ1; 10 bases match TRDD3. The germline gives CDR1 TSWWSYY, CDR2 QGS. The CDR3 consists of 23 residues. Losses at the gene ends were 4 bases for V and 0 bases for J; bases not matched to a gene: 26. CDR3 sequence reads: CALGVVVPNTTGGYGVYTDKLIF. The CDR3 nucleotides read TGTGCTCTTGGGGTCGTGGTCCCCAATACTACCGGGGGATACGGTGTGTACACCGATAAACTCATCTTT.